This record looks at one T cell receptor (beta chain) sequence and its context. Its recognized antigen is unknown. Base quality data are lacking; no much larger clone is found one base away. Each collaborating institution followed its own protocols to collect whole blood in K2EDTA tubes. For TCRbeta analysis, collaborators shipped samples as frozen whole blood, isolated PBMCs, or DNA extracted from either of those sample types. The immunoSEQ Assay, a bias-controlled multiplex PCR, was used to amplify TCRbeta CDR3 regions from genomic DNA. For the original study's pipeline: The number of nucleated cells in each sample was estimated by amplification of reference gene primers within the assay. To quantify the absolute abundance of each unique TCRbeta CDR3 rearrangement, sequence reads were collapsed and filtered. For each sample, productive Simpson clonality was calculated as the square root of Simpson's diversity index over productive rearrangements. The clones in this table, taken by TCRdb from immuneACCESS, are in-frame only. Not every clone is retained; where verified, under half of the shortfall comes from an unresolved V gene, and the cause of the rest is unknown. V and J calls and clone size are as listed in that table; D and trimming were resolved from the DNA. The sample has about 220,000 clones on record, more than 85% of them singletons. Jointly, the top ten make up about 1.9% of the sample.

The germline V gene (reference sequence) supplies CDR1 WNHNN and CDR2 SYGVQD. Compared with germline, V lacks 4 bases and J lacks 7 bases; bases without a gene match: 6. The CDR3 holds 14 amino acids from the cysteine to the phenylalanine. Of the read, only the CDR3 DNA is kept; its 42 bases are in frame from base 1. This sample was included in a study of blood T cell repertoires in COVID-19 (dated by TCRdb to 2020 to 2022). With respect to the entire study: Samples covering the acute and convalescent phases of COVID-19 were provided by collaborators in the United States, Italy and Spain. The material from the prospective study consisted of cDNA or gDNA derived from T cells, B-cell-depleted T cells, or PBMCs. The dataset comprised deeply sampled blood TCRbeta repertoires from subjects exposed to, actively infected with, or recovered from COVID-19. The repertoires were released in a freely available public database meant as a resource for research on the immune response to SARS-CoV-2. Samples came from the ongoing ImmuneRACE study (first 160 participants) plus 1,254 subjects from 6 global collaborators. A de-identified subject ID, COVID-19 status, age in years and sex were almost always included in the sample metadata. Where available, HLA class I and class II types were obtained from metadata supplied by the sample provider rather than from assay-based typing.

What the work shows at the level of the full study, not this receptor alone: The quantity of clinical and demographic metadata differed by source and by participant and was supplied without curation.

Sequencing was done on a sample of peripheral blood. The sequence was obtained from a man between 40 and 49 years old with active or convalescent COVID-19. The sequence links TRBV10-1 to TRBJ1-1; TRBD1 matches 10 bases in the middle. The DNA sequence follows: TGCGCCAGCAGTGTAGACAGGGGGCGAGGTGAAGCTTTCTTT. It translates as CASSVDRGRGEAFF.